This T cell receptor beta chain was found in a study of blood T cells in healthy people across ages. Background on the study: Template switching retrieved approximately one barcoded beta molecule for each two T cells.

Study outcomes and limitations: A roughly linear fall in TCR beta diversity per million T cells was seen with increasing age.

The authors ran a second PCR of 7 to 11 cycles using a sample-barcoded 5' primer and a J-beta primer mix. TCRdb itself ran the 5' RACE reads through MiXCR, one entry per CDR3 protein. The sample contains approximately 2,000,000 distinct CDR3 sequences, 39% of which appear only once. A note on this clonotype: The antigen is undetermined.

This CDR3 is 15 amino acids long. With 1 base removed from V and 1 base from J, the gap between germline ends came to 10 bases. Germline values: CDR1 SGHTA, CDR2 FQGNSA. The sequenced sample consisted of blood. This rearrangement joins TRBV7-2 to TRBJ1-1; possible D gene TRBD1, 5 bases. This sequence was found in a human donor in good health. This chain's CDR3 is CASSLVRGWNTEAFF. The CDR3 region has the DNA TGTGCCAGCAGCTTAGTAAGGGGCTGGAACACTGAAGCTTTCTTT. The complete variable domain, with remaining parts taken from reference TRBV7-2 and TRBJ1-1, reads GAGVSQSPSNKVTEKGKDVELRCDPISGHTALYWYRQSLGQGLEFLIYFQGNSAPDKSGLPSDRFSAERTGGSVSTLTIQRTQQEDSAVYLCASSLVRGWNTEAFFGQGTRLTVV.